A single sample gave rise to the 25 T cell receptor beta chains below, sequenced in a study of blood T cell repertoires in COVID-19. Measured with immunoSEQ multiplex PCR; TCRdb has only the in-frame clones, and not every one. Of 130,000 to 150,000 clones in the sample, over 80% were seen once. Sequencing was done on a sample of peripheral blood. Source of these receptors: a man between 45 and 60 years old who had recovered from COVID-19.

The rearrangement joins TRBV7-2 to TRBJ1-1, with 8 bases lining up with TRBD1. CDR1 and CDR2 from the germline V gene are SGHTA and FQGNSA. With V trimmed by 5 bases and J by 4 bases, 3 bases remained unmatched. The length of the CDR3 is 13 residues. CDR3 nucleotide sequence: TGTGCCAGCAGCCAACAGGGGGGCACTGAAGCTTTCTTT. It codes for CASSQQGGTEAFF.

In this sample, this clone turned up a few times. The chain's CDR3 is CASSLMGQSNTGELFF. CDR3 nucleotides: TGTGCCAGCAGTCTGATGGGACAGTCGAACACCGGGGAGCTGTTTTTT. The chain links TRBV7-8 to TRBJ2-2, with TRBD1 matching 7 bases. The CDR3 sequence is 16 residues long. The V gene end was trimmed by 6 bases and the J gene end by 0 bases; junction bases not matched to a gene: 7. The germline gives CDR1 SGHVS, CDR2 FQNEAQ.

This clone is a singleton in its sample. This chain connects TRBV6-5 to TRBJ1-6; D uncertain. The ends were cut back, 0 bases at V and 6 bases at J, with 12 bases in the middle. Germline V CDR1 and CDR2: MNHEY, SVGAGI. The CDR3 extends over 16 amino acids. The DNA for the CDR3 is TGTGCCAGCAGTTACTCGAACCTTAGAATTAATTCACCCCTCCACTTT. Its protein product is CASSYSNLRINSPLHF.

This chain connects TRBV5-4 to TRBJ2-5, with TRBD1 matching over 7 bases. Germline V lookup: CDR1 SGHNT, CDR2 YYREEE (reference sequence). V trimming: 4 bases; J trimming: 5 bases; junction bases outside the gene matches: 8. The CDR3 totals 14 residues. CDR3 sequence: CASSTRTGTETQYF. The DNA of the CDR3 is TGTGCCAGCAGCACCCGGACAGGCACCGAGACCCAGTACTTC.

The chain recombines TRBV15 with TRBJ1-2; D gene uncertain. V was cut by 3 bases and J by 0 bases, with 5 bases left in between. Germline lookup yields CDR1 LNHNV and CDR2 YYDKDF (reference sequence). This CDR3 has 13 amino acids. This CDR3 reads CATSRLANYGYTF. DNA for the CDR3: TGTGCCACCAGCAGGTTAGCTAACTATGGCTACACCTTC.

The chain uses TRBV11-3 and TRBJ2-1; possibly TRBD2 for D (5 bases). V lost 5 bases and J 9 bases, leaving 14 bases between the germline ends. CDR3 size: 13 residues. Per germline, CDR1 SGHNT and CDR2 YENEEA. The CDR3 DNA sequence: TGTGCCAGCAGCCGGAACAGAGGGAGTGAGCAGTTCTTC. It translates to CASSRNRGSEQFF.

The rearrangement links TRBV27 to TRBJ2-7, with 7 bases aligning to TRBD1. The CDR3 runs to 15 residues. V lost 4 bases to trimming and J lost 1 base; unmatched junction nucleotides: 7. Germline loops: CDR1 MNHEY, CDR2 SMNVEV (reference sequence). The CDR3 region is CASSYRGALSYEQYF. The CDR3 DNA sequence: TGTGCCAGCAGTTACAGGGGTGCGCTATCCTACGAGCAGTACTTC.

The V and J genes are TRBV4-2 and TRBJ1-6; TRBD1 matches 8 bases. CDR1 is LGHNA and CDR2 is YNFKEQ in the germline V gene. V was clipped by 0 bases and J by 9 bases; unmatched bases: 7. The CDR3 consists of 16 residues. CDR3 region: CASSQDRQGASSPLHF. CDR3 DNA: TGTGCCAGCAGCCAAGATCGGCAGGGGGCGTCTTCACCCCTCCACTTT.

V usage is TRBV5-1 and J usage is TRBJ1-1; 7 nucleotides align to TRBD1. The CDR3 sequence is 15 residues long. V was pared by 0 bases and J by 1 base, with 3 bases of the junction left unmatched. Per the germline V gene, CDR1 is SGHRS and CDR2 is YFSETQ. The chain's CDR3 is CASSLGGQPNTEAFF. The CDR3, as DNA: TGCGCCAGCAGCTTGGGGGGACAGCCGAACACTGAAGCTTTCTTT.

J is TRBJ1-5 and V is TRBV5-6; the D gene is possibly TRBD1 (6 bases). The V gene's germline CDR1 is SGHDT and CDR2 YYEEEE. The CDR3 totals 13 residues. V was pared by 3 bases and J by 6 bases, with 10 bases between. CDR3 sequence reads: CASSSAGVQPQHF. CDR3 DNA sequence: TGTGCCAGCAGCTCGGCAGGGGTTCAGCCCCAGCATTTT.

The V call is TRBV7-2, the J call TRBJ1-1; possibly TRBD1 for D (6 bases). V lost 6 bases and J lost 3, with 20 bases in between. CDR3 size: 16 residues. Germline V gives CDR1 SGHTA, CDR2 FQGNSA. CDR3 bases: TGTGCCAGCAGAACGACACCCGGGGGGGCTTACACTGAAGCTTTCTTT. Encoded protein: CASRTTPGGAYTEAFF. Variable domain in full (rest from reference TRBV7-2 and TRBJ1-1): GAGVSQSPSNKVTEKGKDVELRCDPISGHTALYWYRQSLGQGLEFLIYFQGNSAPDKSGLPSDRFSAERTGGSVSTLTIQRTQQEDSAVYLCASRTTPGGAYTEAFFGQGTRLTVV.

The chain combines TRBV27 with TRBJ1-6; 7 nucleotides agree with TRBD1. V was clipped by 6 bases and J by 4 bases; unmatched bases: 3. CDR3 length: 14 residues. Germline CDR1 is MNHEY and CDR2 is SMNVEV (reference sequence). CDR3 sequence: CASRLQGYNSPLHF. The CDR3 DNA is TGTGCCAGCAGGTTACAGGGGTATAATTCACCCCTCCACTTT.

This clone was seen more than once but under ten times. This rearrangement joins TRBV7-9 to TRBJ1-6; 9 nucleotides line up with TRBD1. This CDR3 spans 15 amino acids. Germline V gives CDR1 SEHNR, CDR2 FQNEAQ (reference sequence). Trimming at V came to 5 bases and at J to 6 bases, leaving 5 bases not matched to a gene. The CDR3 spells CASSPPGQGNSPLHF. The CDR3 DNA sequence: TGTGCCAGCAGCCCCCCGGGACAGGGTAATTCACCCCTCCACTTT.

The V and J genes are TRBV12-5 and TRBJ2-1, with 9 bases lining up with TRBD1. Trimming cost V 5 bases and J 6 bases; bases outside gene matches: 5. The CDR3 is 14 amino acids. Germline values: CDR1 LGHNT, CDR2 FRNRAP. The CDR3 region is CASGAGQGFNEQFF. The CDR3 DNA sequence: TGTGCTAGTGGTGCAGGACAGGGGTTCAATGAGCAGTTCTTC.

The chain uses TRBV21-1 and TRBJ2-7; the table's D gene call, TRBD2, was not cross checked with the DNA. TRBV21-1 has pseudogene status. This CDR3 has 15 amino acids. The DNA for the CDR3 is TGTGCCAGCAGCACTTCGGGACTCGGACCCTACGAGCAGTACTTC. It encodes CASSTSGLGPYEQYF.

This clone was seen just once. CDR3 loop: CASSQAGLAGVRSSYEQYF. CDR3 nucleotide sequence: TGCGCCAGCAGCCAAGCGGGACTAGCGGGGGTCAGGAGCTCCTACGAGCAGTACTTC. This rearrangement joins TRBV4-3 to TRBJ2-7; 14 nucleotides agree with TRBD2. Germline CDR1 LGHNA, CDR2 YSLEER. Trimming at V came to 1 base and at J to 0 bases, leaving 8 bases not matched to a gene. This CDR3 has 19 amino acids.

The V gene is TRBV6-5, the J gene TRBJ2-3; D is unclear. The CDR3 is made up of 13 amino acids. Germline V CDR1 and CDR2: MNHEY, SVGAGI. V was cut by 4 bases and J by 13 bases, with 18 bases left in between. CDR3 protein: CASSSGTEITEYF. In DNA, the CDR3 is TGTGCCAGCAGTTCAGGCACCGAAATAACGGAGTATTTT.

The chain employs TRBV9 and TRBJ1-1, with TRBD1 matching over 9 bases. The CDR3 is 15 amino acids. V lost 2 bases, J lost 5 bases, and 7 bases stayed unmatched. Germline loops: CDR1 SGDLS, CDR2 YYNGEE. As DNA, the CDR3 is TGTGCCAGCAGCGTCCACAGGGGGCCGGGGACTGAAGCTTTCTTT. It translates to CASSVHRGPGTEAFF.

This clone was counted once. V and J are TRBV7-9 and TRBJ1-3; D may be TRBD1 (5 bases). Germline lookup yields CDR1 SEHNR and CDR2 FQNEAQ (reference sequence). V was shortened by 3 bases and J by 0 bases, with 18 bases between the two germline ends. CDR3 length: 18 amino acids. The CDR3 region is CASSFPKTPTDSGNTIYF. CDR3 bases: TGTGCCAGCAGCTTTCCTAAGACACCGACAGACTCTGGAAACACCATATATTTT.

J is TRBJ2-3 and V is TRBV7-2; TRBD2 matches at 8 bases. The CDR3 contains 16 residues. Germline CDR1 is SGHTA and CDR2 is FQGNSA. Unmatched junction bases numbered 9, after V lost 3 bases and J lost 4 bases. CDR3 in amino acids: CASSFTGTRGADTQYF. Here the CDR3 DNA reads TGTGCCAGCAGCTTCACCGGGACTAGAGGGGCAGATACGCAGTATTTT.

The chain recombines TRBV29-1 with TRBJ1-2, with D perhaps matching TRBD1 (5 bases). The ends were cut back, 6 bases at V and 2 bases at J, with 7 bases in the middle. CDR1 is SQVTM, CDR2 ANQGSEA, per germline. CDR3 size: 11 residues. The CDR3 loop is CSVSGNYGYTF. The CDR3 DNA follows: TGCAGCGTCTCAGGGAACTATGGCTACACCTTC.

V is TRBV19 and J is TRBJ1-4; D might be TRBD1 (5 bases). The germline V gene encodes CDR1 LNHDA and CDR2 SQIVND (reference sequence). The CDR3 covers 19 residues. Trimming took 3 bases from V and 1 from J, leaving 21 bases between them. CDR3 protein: CASSIGLGGRFVTNEKLFF. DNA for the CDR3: TGTGCCAGTAGTATTGGGCTCGGGGGTCGGTTTGTAACTAATGAAAAACTGTTTTTT.

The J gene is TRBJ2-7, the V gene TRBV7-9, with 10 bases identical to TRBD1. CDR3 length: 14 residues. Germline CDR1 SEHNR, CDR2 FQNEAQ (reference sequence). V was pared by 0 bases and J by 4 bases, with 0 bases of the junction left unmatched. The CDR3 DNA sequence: TGTGCCAGCAGCTTAGCGGGACAGGGGTACGAGCAGTACTTC. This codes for CASSLAGQGYEQYF. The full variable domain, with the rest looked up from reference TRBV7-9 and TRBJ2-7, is DTGVSQNPRHKITKRGQNVTFRCDPISEHNRLYWYRQTLGQGPEFLTYFQNEAQLEKSRLLSDRFSAERPKGSFSTLEIQRTEQGDSAMYLCASSLAGQGYEQYFGPGTRLTVT.

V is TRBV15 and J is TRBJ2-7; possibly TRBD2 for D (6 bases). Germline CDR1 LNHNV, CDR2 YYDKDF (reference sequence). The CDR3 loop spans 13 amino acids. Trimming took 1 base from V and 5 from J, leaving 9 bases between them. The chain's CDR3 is CATSRARGNEQYF. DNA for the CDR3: TGTGCCACCAGCAGAGCGCGGGGAAACGAGCAGTACTTC.

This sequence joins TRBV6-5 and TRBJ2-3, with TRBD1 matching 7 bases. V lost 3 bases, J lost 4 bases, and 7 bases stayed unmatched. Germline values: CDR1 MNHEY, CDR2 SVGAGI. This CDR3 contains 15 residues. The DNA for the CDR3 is TGTGCCAGCAGTTATTCCACGGGACAGCCAGATACGCAGTATTTT. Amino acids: CASSYSTGQPDTQYF.